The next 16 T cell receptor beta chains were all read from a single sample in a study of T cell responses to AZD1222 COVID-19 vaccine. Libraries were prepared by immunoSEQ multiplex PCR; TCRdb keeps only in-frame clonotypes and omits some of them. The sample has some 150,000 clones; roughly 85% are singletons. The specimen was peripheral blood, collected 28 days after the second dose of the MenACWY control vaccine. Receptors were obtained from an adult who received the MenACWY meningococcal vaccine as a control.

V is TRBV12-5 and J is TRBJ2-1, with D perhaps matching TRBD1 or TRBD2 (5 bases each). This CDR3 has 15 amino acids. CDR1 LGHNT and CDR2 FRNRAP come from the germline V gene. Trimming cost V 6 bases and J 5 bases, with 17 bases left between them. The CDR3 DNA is TGTGCTAGTGGCCCCGGACGGGACGGTCACAATGAGCAGTTCTTC. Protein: CASGPGRDGHNEQFF. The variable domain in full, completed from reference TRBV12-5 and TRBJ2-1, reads DARVTQTPRHKVTEMGQEVTMRCQPILGHNTVFWYRQTMMQGLELLAYFRNRAPLDDSGMPKDRFSAEMPDATLATLKIQPSEPRDSAVYFCASGPGRDGHNEQFFGPGTRLTVL.

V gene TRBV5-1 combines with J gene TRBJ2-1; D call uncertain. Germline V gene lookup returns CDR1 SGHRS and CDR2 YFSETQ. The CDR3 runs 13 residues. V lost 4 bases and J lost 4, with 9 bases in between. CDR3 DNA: TGCGCCAGCAGCGACGGAGAGTACAATGAGCAGTTCTTC. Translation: CASSDGEYNEQFF.

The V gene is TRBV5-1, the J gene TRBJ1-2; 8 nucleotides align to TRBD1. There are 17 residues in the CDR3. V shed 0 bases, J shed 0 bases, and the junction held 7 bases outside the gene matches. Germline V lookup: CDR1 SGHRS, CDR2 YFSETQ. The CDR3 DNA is TGCGCCAGCAGCTTGGCCCCGGACAGGGCGGCTAACTATGGCTACACCTTC. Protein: CASSLAPDRAANYGYTF.

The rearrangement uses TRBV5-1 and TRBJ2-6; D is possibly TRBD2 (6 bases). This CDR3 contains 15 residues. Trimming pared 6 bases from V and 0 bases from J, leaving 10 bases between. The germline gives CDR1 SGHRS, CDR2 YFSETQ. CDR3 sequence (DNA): TGCGCCAGCATTCTGGGGGGCTCTGGGGCCAACGTCCTGACTTTC. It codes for CASILGGSGANVLTF.

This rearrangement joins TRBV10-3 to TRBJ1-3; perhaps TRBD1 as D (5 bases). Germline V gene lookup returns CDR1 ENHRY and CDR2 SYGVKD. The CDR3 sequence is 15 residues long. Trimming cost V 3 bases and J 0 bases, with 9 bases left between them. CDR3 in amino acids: CAISDSGRSGNTIYF. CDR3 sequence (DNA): TGTGCCATCAGTGACTCGGGACGCTCTGGAAACACCATATATTTT.

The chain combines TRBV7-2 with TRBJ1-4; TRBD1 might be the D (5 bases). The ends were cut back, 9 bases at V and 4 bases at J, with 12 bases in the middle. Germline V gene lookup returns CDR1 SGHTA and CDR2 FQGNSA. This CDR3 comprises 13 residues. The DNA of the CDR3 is TGTGCCAGTAAGGGGCTCGGTAATGAAAAACTGTTTTTT. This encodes CASKGLGNEKLFF.

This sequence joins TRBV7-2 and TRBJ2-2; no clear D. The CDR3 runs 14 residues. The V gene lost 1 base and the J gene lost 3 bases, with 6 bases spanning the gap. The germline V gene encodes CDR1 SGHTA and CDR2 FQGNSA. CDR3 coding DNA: TGTGCCAGCAGCTTAGTTCGATACACCGGGGAGCTGTTTTTT. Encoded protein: CASSLVRYTGELFF.

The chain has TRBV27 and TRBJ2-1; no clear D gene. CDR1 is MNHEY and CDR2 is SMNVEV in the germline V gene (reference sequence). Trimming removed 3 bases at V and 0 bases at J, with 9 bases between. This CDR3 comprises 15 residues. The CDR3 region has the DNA TGTGCCAGCAGTTTTCCGTATAGCTCCTACAATGAGCAGTTCTTC. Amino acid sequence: CASSFPYSSYNEQFF.

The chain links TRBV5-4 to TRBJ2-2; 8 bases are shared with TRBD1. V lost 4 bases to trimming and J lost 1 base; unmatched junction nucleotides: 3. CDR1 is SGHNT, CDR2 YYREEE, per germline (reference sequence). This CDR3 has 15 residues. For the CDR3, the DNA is TGTGCCAGCAGCCCCGGACAGGGGAACACCGGGGAGCTGTTTTTT. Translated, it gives CASSPGQGNTGELFF.

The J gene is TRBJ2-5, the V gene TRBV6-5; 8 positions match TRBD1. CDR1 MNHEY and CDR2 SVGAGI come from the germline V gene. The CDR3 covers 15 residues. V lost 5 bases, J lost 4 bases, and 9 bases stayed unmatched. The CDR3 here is CASSQTQGAGETQYF. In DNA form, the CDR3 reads TGTGCCAGCAGTCAAACTCAGGGGGCTGGAGAGACCCAGTACTTC.

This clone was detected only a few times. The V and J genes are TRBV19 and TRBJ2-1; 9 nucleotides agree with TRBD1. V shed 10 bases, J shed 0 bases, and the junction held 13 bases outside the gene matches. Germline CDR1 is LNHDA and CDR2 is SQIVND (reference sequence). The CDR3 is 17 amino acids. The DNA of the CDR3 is TGTGCCACCAAACAAAAGACAGGGGGAATCTCCTACAATGAGCAGTTCTTC. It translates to CATKQKTGGISYNEQFF. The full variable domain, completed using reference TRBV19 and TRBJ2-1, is DGGITQSPKYLFRKEGQNVTLSCEQNLNHDAMYWYRQDPGQGLRLIYYSQIVNDFQKGDIAEGYSVSREKKESFPLTVTSAQKNPTAFYLCATKQKTGGISYNEQFFGPGTRLTVL.

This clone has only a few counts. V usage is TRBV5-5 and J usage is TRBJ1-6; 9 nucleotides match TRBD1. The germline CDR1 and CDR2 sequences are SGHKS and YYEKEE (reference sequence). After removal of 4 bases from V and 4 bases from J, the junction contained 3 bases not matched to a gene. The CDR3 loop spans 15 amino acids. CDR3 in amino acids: CASSTGQGYNSPLHF. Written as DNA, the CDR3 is TGTGCCAGCAGCACGGGACAGGGATATAATTCACCCCTCCACTTT. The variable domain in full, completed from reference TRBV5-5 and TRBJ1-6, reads DAGVTQSPTHLIKTRGQQVTLRCSPISGHKSVSWYQQVLGQGPQFIFQYYEKEERGRGNFPDRFSARQFPNYSSELNVNALLLGDSALYLCASSTGQGYNSPLHFGNGTRLTVT.

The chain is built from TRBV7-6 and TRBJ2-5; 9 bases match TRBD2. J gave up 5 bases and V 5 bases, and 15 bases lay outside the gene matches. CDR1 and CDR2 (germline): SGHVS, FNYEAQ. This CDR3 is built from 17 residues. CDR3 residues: CASSIRTSGFQGETQYF. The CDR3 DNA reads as TGTGCCAGCAGCATACGAACTAGCGGGTTCCAAGGGGAGACCCAGTACTTC. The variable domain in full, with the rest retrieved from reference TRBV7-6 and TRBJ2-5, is GAGVSQSPRYKVTKRGQDVALRCDPISGHVSLYWYRQALGQGPEFLTYFNYEAQQDKSGLPNDRFSAERPEGSISTLTIQRTEQRDSAMYRCASSIRTSGFQGETQYFGPGTRLLVL.

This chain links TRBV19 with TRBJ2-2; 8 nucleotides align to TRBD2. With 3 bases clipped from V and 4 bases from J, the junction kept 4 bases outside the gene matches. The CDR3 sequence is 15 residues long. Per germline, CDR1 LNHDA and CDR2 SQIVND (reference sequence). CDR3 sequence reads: CASSIPGRATGELFF. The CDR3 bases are TGTGCCAGTAGTATCCCCGGGAGGGCCACCGGGGAGCTGTTTTTT.

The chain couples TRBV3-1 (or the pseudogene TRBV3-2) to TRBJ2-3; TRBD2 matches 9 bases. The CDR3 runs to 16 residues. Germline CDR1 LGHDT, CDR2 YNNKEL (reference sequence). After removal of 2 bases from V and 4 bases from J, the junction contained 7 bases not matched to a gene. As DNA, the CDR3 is TGTGCCAGCAGCCAACCGGTTAGCGGGAGTCCAGATACGCAGTATTTT. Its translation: CASSQPVSGSPDTQYF.

The CDR3 DNA reads as TGCGCCAGCAGCACGGAGGACAGGGCATCCGATACGCAGTATTTT. It yields the protein CASSTEDRASDTQYF. The chain couples TRBV5-1 to TRBJ2-3; 8 nucleotides line up with TRBD1. Germline assignment: CDR1 SGHRS and CDR2 YFSETQ. The V and J ends lost 4 bases and 6 bases, in that order; junction bases with no gene match: 10. This CDR3 region has 15 residues.